This T cell receptor (beta chain) appears in the sequencing data of a study of beta chain features in type 1 diabetes. Overall study findings and caveats: For Type 1 diabetes patients, all four CD4+ subsets carried TCRB CDR3s that were moderately but significantly shorter. There were fewer insertions and more deletions at the VDJ junctions of type 1 diabetes patients.

The trim removed 6 bases at V and 0 bases at J, leaving 4 bases unmatched. The CDR3 is made up of 13 amino acids. Germline assignment: CDR1 SQVTM and CDR2 ANQGSEA. As every portion of the isolated RNA was reverse transcribed, the sequencing read expressed TCRB transcripts. It was found that naive, central memory and regulatory T cell samples averaged approximately 3.6 million reads. Sequenced by immunoSEQ multiplex PCR; TCRdb stores in-frame clones only, minus some. The profile shows about 900,000 clones, about 17% of them singletons. Points on this clone: Its cognate antigen is unknown.

The sequence was obtained from a woman under 30 in good health. The source material was naive CD4+ T cells from blood. This chain uses TRBV29-1 with TRBJ1-1; TRBD1 aligns across 7 bases. The CDR3 coding sequence is TGCAGCGTGACAGGGATTCTGAACACTGAAGCTTTCTTT. It codes for CSVTGILNTEAFF.